Presented here are 5 T cell receptor beta chains from one specimen sequenced in a study of T-cell reconstitution after alpha-beta-depleted transplantation in children. As it was prepared, the TCRbeta library received unique molecular identifiers. TCRdb redid the calling of the PCR reads with MiXCR, one entry per CDR3 protein. The sample has a few hundred thousand distinct CDR3 sequences; roughly 27% are singletons. Sequenced material: PBMCs, taken before TCRalphabeta/CD19-depleted stem cell transplant. These receptors all stem from a boy younger than two with Wiskott-Aldrich syndrome, due to receive a stem cell transplant.

The chain uses TRBV6-5 and TRBJ1-2; D is unresolved. The CDR3 sequence is 13 residues long. The germline V gene has CDR1 MNHEY and CDR2 SVGAGI. Trimming shortened V by 4 bases and J by 8 bases, and 14 bases separated the two germline ends. DNA of the CDR3: TGTGCCAGCAGTTTCCAGATCTTCCGAGGCTACACCTTC. Protein: CASSFQIFRGYTF.

The genes are TRBV12-3 or TRBV12-4 and TRBJ2-5, with TRBD2 matching over 14 bases. The CDR3 contains 16 residues. Trimming at V came to 5 bases and at J to 1 base, leaving 3 bases not matched to a gene. The CDR3 DNA reads as TGTGCCAGCAGTAGACTAGCGGGAGGGCCCCAAGAGACCCAGTACTTC. It encodes CASSRLAGGPQETQYF.

V and J are TRBV20-1 and TRBJ2-7, with D possibly matching TRBD2 (5 bases). The germline V gene has CDR1 DFQATT and CDR2 SNEGSKA (reference sequence). The CDR3 sequence is 12 residues long. V lost 3 bases and J 4 bases, leaving 10 bases between the germline ends. The CDR3 nucleotides read TGCAGTGCTAGCGGGATTTTTTACGAGCAGTACTTC. Its translation: CSASGIFYEQYF.

The chain is built from TRBV5-1 and TRBJ2-3; D not certain. Per germline, CDR1 SGHRS and CDR2 YFSETQ. The CDR3 contains 15 residues. Trimming took off 0 bases at V and 6 bases at J, with 14 bases between the two ends. The CDR3 is CASSLARATQDTQYF. In DNA, the CDR3 is TGCGCCAGCAGCTTGGCCCGGGCTACGCAGGATACGCAGTATTTT.

V gene TRBV5-1 combines with J gene TRBJ2-6; 8 nucleotides agree with TRBD2. Germline CDR1 reads SGHRS; CDR2 reads YFSETQ. After removal of 1 base from V and 0 bases from J, the junction contained 6 bases not matched to a gene. The length of the CDR3 is 18 residues. This chain's CDR3 is CASSLPGGMTSGANVLTF. The CDR3 nucleotides read TGCGCCAGCAGCTTGCCGGGAGGGATGACCTCTGGGGCCAACGTCCTGACTTTC.